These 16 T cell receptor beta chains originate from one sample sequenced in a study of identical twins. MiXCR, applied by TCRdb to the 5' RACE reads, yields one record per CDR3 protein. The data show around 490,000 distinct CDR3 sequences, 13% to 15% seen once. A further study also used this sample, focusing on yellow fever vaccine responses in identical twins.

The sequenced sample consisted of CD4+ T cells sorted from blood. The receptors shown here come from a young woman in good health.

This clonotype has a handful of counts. CDR3 amino acids: CASSVPGQGYEQYF. The CDR3, as DNA: TGTGCCAGCAGTGTGCCGGGACAGGGTTACGAGCAGTACTTC. V and J are TRBV25-1 and TRBJ2-7, with TRBD1 matching over 9 bases. The CDR3 totals 14 residues. Germline V gene sequence: CDR1 MGHDK, CDR2 SYGVNS. Trimming at V came to 4 bases and at J to 4 bases, leaving 5 bases not matched to a gene.

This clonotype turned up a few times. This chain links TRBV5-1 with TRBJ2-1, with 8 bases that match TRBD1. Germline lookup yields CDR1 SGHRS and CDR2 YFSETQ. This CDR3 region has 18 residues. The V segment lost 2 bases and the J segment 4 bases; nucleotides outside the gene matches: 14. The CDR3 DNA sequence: TGCGCCAGCAGCTTCCAATTTAGGGGAACAGGGGGTTACAATGAGCAGTTCTTC. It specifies CASSFQFRGTGGYNEQFF.

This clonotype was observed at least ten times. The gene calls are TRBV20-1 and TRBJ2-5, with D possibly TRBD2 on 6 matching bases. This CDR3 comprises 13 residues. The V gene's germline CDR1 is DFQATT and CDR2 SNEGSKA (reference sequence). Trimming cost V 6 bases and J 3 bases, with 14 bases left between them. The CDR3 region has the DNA TGCAGTGCCGGACCGGAGGGGAAAGAGACCCAGTACTTC. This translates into CSAGPEGKETQYF.

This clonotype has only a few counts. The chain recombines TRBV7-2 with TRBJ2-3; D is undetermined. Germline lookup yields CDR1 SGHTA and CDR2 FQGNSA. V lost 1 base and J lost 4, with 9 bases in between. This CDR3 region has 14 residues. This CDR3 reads CASSLEARPDTQYF. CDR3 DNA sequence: TGTGCCAGCAGCTTAGAGGCTAGACCAGATACGCAGTATTTT.

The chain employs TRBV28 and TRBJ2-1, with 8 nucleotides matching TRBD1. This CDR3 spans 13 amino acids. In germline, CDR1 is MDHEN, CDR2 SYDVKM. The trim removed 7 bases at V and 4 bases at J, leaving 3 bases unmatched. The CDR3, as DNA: TGTGCCAGCAAACGGGACAGGTACAATGAGCAGTTCTTC. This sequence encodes CASKRDRYNEQFF.

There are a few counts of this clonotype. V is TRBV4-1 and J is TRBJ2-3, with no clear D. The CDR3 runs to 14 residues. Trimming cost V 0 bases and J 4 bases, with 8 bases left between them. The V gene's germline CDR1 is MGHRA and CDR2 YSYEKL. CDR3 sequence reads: CASSQEPVSDTQYF. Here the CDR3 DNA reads TGCGCCAGCAGCCAAGAGCCTGTGTCAGATACGCAGTATTTT.

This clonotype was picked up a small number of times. The CDR3 DNA follows: TGCGCCAGCAGCATCGGGACTAGCGATCAAGAGACCCAGTACTTC. This sequence encodes CASSIGTSDQETQYF. The V and J genes are TRBV5-1 and TRBJ2-5, with 10 bases fitting TRBD2. The CDR3 has 15 residues. V lost 4 bases, J lost 2 bases, and 5 bases stayed unmatched. The germline V gene has CDR1 SGHRS and CDR2 YFSETQ.

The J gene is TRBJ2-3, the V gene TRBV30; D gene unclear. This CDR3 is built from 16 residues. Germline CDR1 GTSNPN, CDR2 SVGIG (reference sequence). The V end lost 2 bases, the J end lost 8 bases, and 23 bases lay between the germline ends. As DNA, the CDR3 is TGTGCCTGGAGTCCTCAGGCGAGGCTCGTCCCGTCTACGCAGTATTTT. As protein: CAWSPQARLVPSTQYF.

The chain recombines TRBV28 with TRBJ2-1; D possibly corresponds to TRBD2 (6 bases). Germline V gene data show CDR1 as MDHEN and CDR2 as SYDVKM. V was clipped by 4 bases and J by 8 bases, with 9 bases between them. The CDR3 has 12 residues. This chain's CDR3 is CASSSRRDEQFF. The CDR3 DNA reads TGTGCCAGCAGTTCCCGGAGGGATGAGCAGTTCTTC.

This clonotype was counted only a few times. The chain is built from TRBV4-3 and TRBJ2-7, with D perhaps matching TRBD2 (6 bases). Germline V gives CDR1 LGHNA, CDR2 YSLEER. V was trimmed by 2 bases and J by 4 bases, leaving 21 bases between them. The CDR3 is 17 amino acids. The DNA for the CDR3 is TGCGCCAGCAGCCAACGTTTGCCGCTCGGGAGTGGGTACGAGCAGTACTTC. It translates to CASSQRLPLGSGYEQYF.

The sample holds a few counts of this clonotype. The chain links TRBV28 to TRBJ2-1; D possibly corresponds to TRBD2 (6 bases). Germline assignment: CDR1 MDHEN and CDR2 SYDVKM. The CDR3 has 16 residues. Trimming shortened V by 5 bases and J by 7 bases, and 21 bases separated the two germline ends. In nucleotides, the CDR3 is TGTGCCAGCAGTCCCCGAACTAGCCTTCAGGGAAATGAGCAGTTCTTC. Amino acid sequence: CASSPRTSLQGNEQFF.

The CDR3 sequence is CASSSNRAWNTGELFF. The CDR3 DNA reads TGTGCCAGCAGCTCTAACAGGGCCTGGAACACCGGGGAGCTGTTTTTT. The chain recombines TRBV7-9 with TRBJ2-2; D is perhaps TRBD1 (6 bases). Germline values: CDR1 SEHNR, CDR2 FQNEAQ (reference sequence). The CDR3 consists of 16 residues. Trimming shortened V by 4 bases and J by 1 base, and 13 bases separated the two germline ends. Full variable domain (rest looked up from reference TRBV7-9 and TRBJ2-2): DTGVSQNPRHKITKRGQNVTFRCDPISEHNRLYWYRQTLGQGPEFLTYFQNEAQLEKSRLLSDRFSAERPKGSFSTLEIQRTEQGDSAMYLCASSSNRAWNTGELFFGEGSRLTVL.

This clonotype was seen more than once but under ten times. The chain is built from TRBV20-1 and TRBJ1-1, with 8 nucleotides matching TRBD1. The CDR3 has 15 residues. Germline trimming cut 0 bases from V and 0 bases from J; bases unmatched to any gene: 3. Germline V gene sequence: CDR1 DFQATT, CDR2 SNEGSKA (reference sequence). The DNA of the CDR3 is TGCAGTGCTAGAGAGGCAGGGGGCCTGAACACTGAAGCTTTCTTT. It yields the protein CSAREAGGLNTEAFF.

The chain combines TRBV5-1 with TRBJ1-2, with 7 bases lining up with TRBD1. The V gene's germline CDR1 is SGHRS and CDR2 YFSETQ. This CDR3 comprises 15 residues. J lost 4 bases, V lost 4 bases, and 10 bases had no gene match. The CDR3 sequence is CASSPFGAGGYGYTF. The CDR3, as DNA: TGCGCCAGCAGCCCCTTCGGAGCAGGGGGCTATGGCTACACCTTC.

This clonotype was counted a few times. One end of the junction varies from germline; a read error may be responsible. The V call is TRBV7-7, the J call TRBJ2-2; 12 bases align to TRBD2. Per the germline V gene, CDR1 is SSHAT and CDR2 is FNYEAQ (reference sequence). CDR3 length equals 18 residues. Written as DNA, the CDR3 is TGTGCTAGCAGCTTAGTATCTAGCGGGGGGGCGAACACCGGGGAGCTGTTTTTT. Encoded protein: CASSLVSSGGANTGELFF.

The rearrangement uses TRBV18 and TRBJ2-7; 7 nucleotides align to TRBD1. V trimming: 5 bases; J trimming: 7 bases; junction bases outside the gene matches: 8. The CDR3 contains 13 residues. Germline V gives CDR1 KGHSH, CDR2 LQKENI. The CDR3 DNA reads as TGTGCCAGCTCAGCTGGGACAGTTAAAGAGCAGTACTTC. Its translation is CASSAGTVKEQYF.